Following are 18 T cell receptor beta chains from one sample sequenced in a study of blood T cells in healthy people across ages. Using a J-beta primer mix together with a sample-barcoded 5' primer, a second PCR was run for roughly 6 to 11 cycles. TCRdb used MiXCR to reprocess the 5' RACE reads, holding one entry per CDR3 protein. The sample records about 760,000 distinct CDR3 sequences, approximately 25% being singletons. These data also featured in a second study, about T cells of mothers and their children.

Sample: blood. The receptors come from a boy younger than 18 in good health.

The chain links TRBV9 to TRBJ1-2, with 7 bases matching TRBD1. The CDR3 sequence is 16 residues long. CDR1 SGDLS and CDR2 YYNGEE come from the germline V gene. With 0 bases clipped from V and 3 bases from J, the junction kept 8 bases outside the gene matches. The CDR3 nucleotides are TGTGCCAGCAGCGTAGATAGCCAGGGGGACGACTATGGCTACACCTTC. This translates into CASSVDSQGDDYGYTF. The whole variable domain, remainder taken from reference TRBV9 and TRBJ1-2, is DSGVTQTPKHLITATGQRVTLRCSPRSGDLSVYWYQQSLDQGLQFLIQYYNGEERAKGNILERFSAQQFPDLHSELNLSSLELGDSALYFCASSVDSQGDDYGYTFGSGTRLTVV.

Remarks on this clonotype: The missing conserved phenylalanine or tryptophan at the end of this CDR3 makes a read error likely. The chain joins TRBV20-1 to TRBJ2-5, with a tentative D call TRBD1 (5 bases). The CDR3 length is 12 residues. Deletions cut 1 base from V and 4 bases from J, with 7 bases between. CDR1 and CDR2 (germline): DFQATT, SNEGSKA (reference sequence). The CDR3 sequence is CSARGQGETQYL. The CDR3 DNA reads as TGCAGTGCTAGAGGGCAGGGAGAGACCCAGTACCTC.

This clonotype was picked up a small number of times. This chain links TRBV7-3 with TRBJ2-1; 12 nucleotides align to TRBD2. From germline, CDR1 is SGHTA and CDR2 FQGTGA. This CDR3 is 18 amino acids long. The J segment lost 1 base and the V segment lost 5 bases, leaving 9 bases of the junction unmatched. The CDR3 reads CASSPGLAGPESYNEQFF. The CDR3 nucleotides are TGTGCCAGCAGCCCCGGACTAGCGGGGCCAGAATCCTACAATGAGCAGTTCTTC.

This chain connects TRBV5-1 to TRBJ1-2; TRBD1 agrees at 8 bases. This CDR3 has 15 residues. Germline V CDR1 and CDR2: SGHRS, YFSETQ. The J segment lost 6 bases and the V segment lost 2 bases, leaving 9 bases of the junction unmatched. CDR3 sequence: CASSFRDRLKDGYTF. The CDR3 DNA sequence: TGCGCCAGCAGCTTCCGGGACAGGCTAAAGGATGGCTACACCTTC. The full variable domain, its missing parts supplied by reference TRBV5-1 and TRBJ1-2, is KAGVTQTPRYLIKTRGQQVTLSCSPISGHRSVSWYQQTPGQGLQFLFEYFSETQRNKGNFPGRFSGRQFSNSRSEMNVSTLELGDSALYLCASSFRDRLKDGYTFGSGTRLTVV.

V is TRBV10-3 and J is TRBJ2-5; TRBD2 might be the D (6 bases). Germline V CDR1 and CDR2: ENHRY, SYGVKD. The CDR3 sequence is 13 residues long. V shed 6 bases and J shed 2 bases, with 10 bases lying between them. CDR3 residues: CAIRAAGQETQYF. DNA of the CDR3: TGTGCCATCAGGGCCGCGGGGCAAGAGACCCAGTACTTC.

This chain links TRBV12-5 with TRBJ2-1, with D possibly being TRBD2 (5 bases). This CDR3 comprises 13 residues. Between the trimmed V and J ends, which lost 4 bases and 15 bases, there was a span of 19 bases. The germline V gene has CDR1 LGHNT and CDR2 FRNRAP. The DNA of the CDR3 is TGTGCTAGTGGTTCCCAGGCCCGGGATCCGCTGTTCTTC. Protein sequence: CASGSQARDPLFF.

The V gene is TRBV10-2, the J gene TRBJ2-7; D is undetermined. Trimming took off 1 base at V and 2 bases at J, with 9 bases between the two ends. Germline V gene lookup returns CDR1 WSHSY and CDR2 SAAADI. This CDR3 contains 14 residues. In DNA, the CDR3 is TGCGCCAGCAGTGAGTGGTACAGTGCCTACGAGCAGTACTTC. Translated: CASSEWYSAYEQYF.

This clonotype came up a few times. V usage is TRBV6-1 and J usage is TRBJ1-5, with D possibly matching TRBD1 (5 bases). V dropped 3 bases and J dropped 3 bases, with 9 bases sitting between them. The CDR3 runs to 14 residues. Looked up from germline, CDR1 is MNHNS and CDR2 is SASEGT. DNA of the CDR3: TGTGCCAGCAGTGAGACAGATATCAATCAGCCCCAGCATTTT. Protein product: CASSETDINQPQHF.

This sequence joins TRBV12-3 or TRBV12-4 and TRBJ2-5; TRBD2 aligns across 10 bases. The trim removed 1 base at V and 4 bases at J, leaving 3 bases unmatched. The CDR3 spans 15 residues. The chain's CDR3 is CASSLGASGGETQYF. The CDR3 DNA sequence: TGTGCCAGCAGTTTAGGGGCTAGCGGGGGAGAGACCCAGTACTTC.

The chain carries TRBV9 and TRBJ2-5, with 8 nucleotides matching TRBD2. The CDR3 extends over 16 amino acids. With 0 bases clipped from V and 5 bases from J, the junction kept 9 bases outside the gene matches. The germline CDR1 and CDR2 sequences are SGDLS and YYNGEE. CDR3 in amino acids: CASSVGGGTSLETQYF. DNA of the CDR3: TGTGCCAGCAGCGTAGGAGGCGGGACTAGTCTTGAGACCCAGTACTTC.

This clonotype was observed once. This chain joins TRBV12-3 or TRBV12-4 and TRBJ1-5; 8 nucleotides match TRBD1. V shed 5 bases, J shed 3 bases, and the junction held 6 bases outside the gene matches. This CDR3 has 15 residues. The CDR3 region is CASSPGQVDNQPQHF. The CDR3 DNA sequence: TGTGCCAGCAGTCCGGGACAGGTAGACAATCAGCCCCAGCATTTT.

The J gene is TRBJ2-5, the V gene TRBV6-6; maybe TRBD1 (5 bases). Germline V gene sequence: CDR1 MNHNY, CDR2 SVGAGI (reference sequence). The ends were cut back, 0 bases at V and 1 base at J, with 9 bases in the middle. This CDR3 spans 15 amino acids. CDR3 nucleotides: TGTGCCAGCAGTTACTCAGACAGCATCCAAGAGACCCAGTACTTC. This codes for CASSYSDSIQETQYF.

V gene TRBV6-5 combines with J gene TRBJ2-7; D is undetermined. The V gene's germline CDR1 is MNHEY and CDR2 SVGAGI. The V and J ends lost 2 bases and 3 bases respectively, with 11 bases between them. The CDR3 is 14 residues long. The CDR3 sequence is CASSYALGSYEQYF. CDR3 bases: TGTGCCAGCAGTTACGCTCTCGGTAGCTACGAGCAGTACTTC.

The chain employs TRBV6-5 and TRBJ2-1, with 10 bases that match TRBD2. V was clipped by 2 bases and J by 2 bases; unmatched bases: 12. Germline V gene data show CDR1 as MNHEY and CDR2 as SVGAGI. This CDR3 has 19 amino acids. CDR3 nucleotides: TGTGCCAGCAGTTACCGGGCTAGCGGGAGAATTGGCACCTACAATGAGCAGTTCTTC. Translating gives CASSYRASGRIGTYNEQFF.

The table lists this clonotype with a few counts. The chain links TRBV2 to TRBJ2-4; a weak D match, TRBD1 (6 bases). The CDR3 totals 15 residues. In germline, CDR1 is SNHLY, CDR2 FYNNEI. Deletions cut 3 bases from V and 3 bases from J, with 12 bases between. For the CDR3, the DNA is TGTGCCAGCAGTGATACAGGGATTTACAAAAACATTCAGTACTTC. Translated, it gives CASSDTGIYKNIQYF.

This sequence joins TRBV2 and TRBJ2-2; 12 bases agree with TRBD2. The CDR3 has 15 amino acids. The V gene's germline CDR1 is SNHLY and CDR2 FYNNEI. The J segment lost 1 base and the V segment lost 6 bases, leaving 0 bases of the junction unmatched. The CDR3 DNA reads TGTGCCAGCAGGACTAGCGGGGGGAACACCGGGGAGCTGTTTTTT. Amino acid sequence: CASRTSGGNTGELFF.

The chain couples TRBV20-1 to TRBJ1-2, with 9 nucleotides matching TRBD1. The germline CDR1 and CDR2 sequences are DFQATT and SNEGSKA (reference sequence). Trimming removed 2 bases from V and 6 bases from J; junction bases left unmatched: 10. The CDR3 totals 15 residues. CDR3 nucleotides: TGCAGTGCTAGATCAGACAGGGGGTTTTCCGATGGCTACACCTTC. Translation gives CSARSDRGFSDGYTF.

This clonotype was seen just once. This chain connects TRBV11-3 to TRBJ2-5, with unresolved D. This CDR3 has 17 residues. Trimming pared 4 bases from V and 1 base from J, leaving 19 bases between. Per germline, CDR1 SGHNT and CDR2 YENEEA. CDR3 sequence (DNA): TGTGCCAGCAGCTCTCGTCATGGGGAACCTTCCCAAGAGACCCAGTACTTC. Residues: CASSSRHGEPSQETQYF.